The 9 T cell receptor beta chains reported below all come from one sample, sequenced in a study of blood T cell repertoires in COVID-19 (TCRdb year 2020). The receptor library was made with the immunoSEQ multiplex PCR assay. TCRdb limited this immuneACCESS table to in-frame rearrangements with V and J called. A share of clones is missing; checked studies link under half to unresolved V genes, and the rest is unexplained. This sample comprises some 61,000 clones, roughly nine tenths of them detected only once. The top ten clonotypes cover 1.6% of the sample. Sequencing used peripheral blood. These receptors were obtained from a man in his 60s with acute or convalescent COVID-19.

The chain recombines TRBV29-1 with TRBJ1-3; D is unresolved. The CDR3 consists of 12 residues. Between the trimmed V and J ends, which lost 5 bases and 4 bases, there was a span of 9 bases. CDR1 SQVTM and CDR2 ANQGSEA come from the germline V gene. Written as DNA, the CDR3 is TGCAGCGTTTTGACTGACGGAAACACCATATATTTT. This translates into CSVLTDGNTIYF. The variable domain in full, with the rest retrieved from reference TRBV29-1 and TRBJ1-3, is SAVISQKPSRDICQRGTSLTIQCQVDSQVTMMFWYRQQPGQSLTLIATANQGSEATYESGFVIDKFPISRPNLTFSTLTVSNMSPEDSSIYLCSVLTDGNTIYFGEGSWLTVV.

This clone was detected a few times. V usage is TRBV6-5 and J usage is TRBJ1-1; unclear D gene. The CDR3 has 14 amino acids. Germline loops: CDR1 MNHEY, CDR2 SVGAGI. Trimming pared 4 bases from V and 3 bases from J, leaving 12 bases between. Here the CDR3 DNA reads TGTGCCAGCAGTTTCAAACCTAGGTACACTGAAGCTTTCTTT. Protein sequence: CASSFKPRYTEAFF.

This clone came up once. V and J are TRBV5-5 and TRBJ2-7; TRBD2 might be the D (7 bases). Trimming stripped 9 bases from V and 3 bases from J, with 19 bases between. There are 14 residues in the CDR3. Per the germline V gene, CDR1 is SGHKS and CDR2 is YYEKEE (reference sequence). For the CDR3, the DNA is TGTGCCACCGGGGAGGGGGAATATAACTACGAGCAGTACTTC. This encodes CATGEGEYNYEQYF.

This clone showed up just a few times. The chain has TRBV5-4 and TRBJ1-2; TRBD1 might be the D (5 bases). CDR3 length equals 13 residues. V lost 4 bases and J lost 5, with 12 bases in between. Germline CDR1 and CDR2: SGHNT and YYREEE (reference sequence). The CDR3 reads CASSIDSSYGYTF. As DNA, the CDR3 is TGTGCCAGCAGCATAGACAGCAGTTATGGCTACACCTTC.

The rearrangement uses TRBV11-2 and TRBJ1-1, with D tentatively TRBD1 (6 bases). The germline V and J ends were trimmed by 1 base and 1 base, with 10 bases remaining between them. The CDR3 covers 15 residues. Germline V gene lookup returns CDR1 SGHAT and CDR2 FQNNGV. The CDR3 DNA sequence: TGTGCCAGCAGCTTAGCCCCAGGGGCGAACACTGAAGCTTTCTTT. Translating it yields CASSLAPGANTEAFF.

The rearrangement uses TRBV5-4 and TRBJ2-6; no definite D call. With 1 base removed from V and 0 bases from J, the gap between germline ends came to 8 bases. The CDR3 covers 16 residues. CDR1 is SGHNT and CDR2 is YYREEE in the germline V gene (reference sequence). Here the CDR3 reads CASSLRSSSGANVLTF. Written as DNA, the CDR3 is TGTGCCAGCAGCTTGAGGAGTAGCTCTGGGGCCAACGTCCTGACTTTC.

The rearrangement uses TRBV28 and TRBJ1-2; possible D gene TRBD1, 6 bases. V was pared by 2 bases and J by 0 bases, with 13 bases between. The germline V gene encodes CDR1 MDHEN and CDR2 SYDVKM. The CDR3 runs to 16 residues. The CDR3 region has the DNA TGTGCCAGCAGTTTAAAACCAGGGGCCGCTAACTATGGCTACACCTTC. It codes for CASSLKPGAANYGYTF.

J is TRBJ1-1 and V is TRBV24-1, with D perhaps matching TRBD1 (5 bases). Looked up from germline, CDR1 is KGHDR and CDR2 is SFDVKD. There are 14 residues in the CDR3. V lost 12 bases and J 3 bases, leaving 19 bases between the germline ends. CDR3 coding DNA: TGTGCCCCCCTTGGGGCGTCGGTCCACACTGAAGCTTTCTTT. Translating it yields CAPLGASVHTEAFF.

This sequence joins TRBV4-2 and TRBJ2-1, with 11 bases that match TRBD2. Germline loops: CDR1 LGHNA, CDR2 YNFKEQ. The length of the CDR3 is 17 residues. J lost 1 base, V lost 3 bases, and 5 bases had no gene match. The CDR3 region has the DNA TGTGCCAGCAGCCAGATTAGCGGGGGGGCTTCCTACAATGAGCAGTTCTTC. Its translation: CASSQISGGASYNEQFF.